This T cell receptor beta chain appears in the sequencing data of a study of T cell responses to AZD1222 COVID-19 vaccine. As regards this clone: Its antigen is currently unknown.

Study-wide results and caveats: Recipients of AZD1222 seropositive at baseline numbered only 6 or 7. Per reports, nearly half of all spike-specific TCRs target regions that are unmutated in variants. Spike was spanned by vaccine-associated CD4 TCRs, with dominance at 160-218 and 743-854. Sampling that yielded the repertoires occurred only after the peak T cell response.

The CDR3 length is 13 residues. Germline CDR1 MRHNA, CDR2 SNTAGT. V was trimmed by 3 bases and J by 4 bases, leaving 6 bases between them. The method was immunoSEQ multiplex PCR; TCRdb's version includes in-frame clones alone and lacks a portion of them. The profile shows around 160,000 clones, about 92% of them singletons. The V call is TRBV6-4, the J call TRBJ1-4; the D is unclear. The TCR comes from an adult in good health. The material was peripheral blood, obtained on day 0 of AZD1222 vaccination. The CDR3 DNA sequence: TGTGCCAGCAGTGAGGGTCGTAATGAAAAACTGTTTTTT. It specifies CASSEGRNEKLFF.